This entry lists 26 T cell receptor beta chains sequenced from one sample in a study of T cell responses to AZD1222 COVID-19 vaccine. Clones were read by immunoSEQ multiplex PCR, and TCRdb kept only the in-frame ones, dropping some. Found here are approximately 82,000 clones, 85% to 95% of them singletons; the top ten hold 5.2%. The sequencing here drew on peripheral blood, taken on day 0 of AZD1222 vaccination. Receptors originate from an adult in good health.

In DNA, the CDR3 is TGTGCCAGCTCACCACAGACAGCCCAGAAGGCTGGGGCCAACGTCCTGACTTTC. Residues: CASSPQTAQKAGANVLTF. This chain links TRBV18 with TRBJ2-6, with D possibly TRBD1 on 5 matching bases. The V end lost 1 base, the J end lost 2 bases, and 15 bases lay between the germline ends. This CDR3 comprises 18 residues. CDR1 is KGHSH and CDR2 is LQKENI in the germline V gene.

The CDR3 loop reads CASRLQGESYEQYF. CDR3 DNA sequence: TGTGCCAGCAGGCTCCAGGGGGAATCCTACGAGCAGTACTTC. The chain is built from TRBV5-4 and TRBJ2-7, with 7 bases lining up with TRBD1. V was clipped by 5 bases and J by 1 base; unmatched bases: 6. Germline V lookup: CDR1 SGHNT, CDR2 YYREEE (reference sequence). This CDR3 is built from 14 residues.

The CDR3 nucleotides are TGTGCCAGCAGCTTAGGGCCCGGACAGGGTAAAAATGAGCAGTTCTTC. Protein product: CASSLGPGQGKNEQFF. This sequence joins TRBV7-2 and TRBJ2-1; 8 nucleotides align to TRBD1. After removal of 1 base from V and 7 bases from J, the junction contained 9 bases not matched to a gene. The CDR3 has 16 residues. The germline gives CDR1 SGHTA, CDR2 FQGNSA.

The chain combines TRBV4-3 with TRBJ1-2; D is unresolved. With 0 bases removed from V and 0 bases from J, the gap between germline ends came to 2 bases. This CDR3 is built from 13 residues. The V gene's germline CDR1 is LGHNA and CDR2 YSLEER. CDR3 sequence reads: CASSQDANYGYTF. CDR3 sequence (DNA): TGCGCCAGCAGCCAAGATGCTAACTATGGCTACACCTTC.

The rearrangement links TRBV3-1 (or the pseudogene TRBV3-2) to TRBJ1-2, with no clear D. CDR1 is LGHDT, CDR2 YNNKEL, per germline (reference sequence). The CDR3 runs to 14 residues. V shed 4 bases and J shed 3 bases, with 12 bases lying between them. CDR3 coding DNA: TGTGCCAGCAGCCCTAGTTGGGCTGACTATGGCTACACCTTC. It codes for CASSPSWADYGYTF.

The chain joins TRBV24-1 to TRBJ2-1; TRBD2 aligns across 9 bases. The J segment lost 10 bases and the V segment lost 8 bases, leaving 11 bases of the junction unmatched. The germline gives CDR1 KGHDR, CDR2 SFDVKD. The CDR3 is made up of 14 amino acids. CDR3 amino acids: CATTLSGGPGEQFF. CDR3 nucleotide sequence: TGTGCCACCACCCTGAGCGGGGGGCCGGGGGAGCAGTTCTTC.

J is TRBJ2-2 and V is TRBV7-8; D is unclear. Deletions cut 1 base from V and 11 bases from J, with 5 bases between. In germline, CDR1 is SGHVS, CDR2 FQNEAQ. There are 11 residues in the CDR3. This CDR3 reads CASSLGPELFF. CDR3 DNA: TGTGCCAGCAGCTTAGGGCCCGAGCTGTTTTTT.

V and J are TRBV2 and TRBJ1-2, with 12 bases that match TRBD1. Germline loops: CDR1 SNHLY, CDR2 FYNNEI. The CDR3 length is 18 residues. The trim removed 4 bases at V and 1 base at J, leaving 10 bases unmatched. The CDR3 bases are TGTGCCAGCAGTGTCCAATCGGGACAGGGGGCAGTTAACTATGGCTACACCTTC. The encoded protein is CASSVQSGQGAVNYGYTF. The complete variable domain, with remaining parts taken from reference TRBV2 and TRBJ1-2, reads EPEVTQTPSHQVTQMGQEVILRCVPISNHLYFYWYRQILGQKVEFLVSFYNNEISEKSEIFDDQFSVERPDGSNFTLKIRSTKLEDSAMYFCASSVQSGQGAVNYGYTFGSGTRLTVV.

This rearrangement joins TRBV5-4 to TRBJ1-2, with a tentative D call TRBD1 (5 bases). V shed 0 bases and J shed 4 bases, with 10 bases lying between them. Germline V gene sequence: CDR1 SGHNT, CDR2 YYREEE (reference sequence). This CDR3 comprises 14 residues. CDR3 amino acids: CASSLDTGGYGYTF. Written as DNA, the CDR3 is TGTGCCAGCAGCTTGGATACCGGGGGCTATGGCTACACCTTC.

The chain joins TRBV18 to TRBJ1-6; D possibly corresponds to TRBD1 (5 bases). This CDR3 comprises 14 residues. Per germline, CDR1 KGHSH and CDR2 LQKENI. V was trimmed by 4 bases and J by 8 bases, leaving 12 bases between them. The CDR3 coding sequence is TGTGCCAGCTCACAGACCCCGGGGGATTCACCCCTCCACTTT. Translation: CASSQTPGDSPLHF.

The chain combines TRBV5-1 with TRBJ1-4; possibly TRBD1 for D (5 bases). The germline gives CDR1 SGHRS, CDR2 YFSETQ. This CDR3 spans 16 amino acids. The V gene lost 3 bases and the J gene lost 1 base, with 13 bases spanning the gap. CDR3 DNA: TGCGCCAGCAGCTCCGGCGAGGGGAGAACTAATGAAAAACTGTTTTTT. Amino acids: CASSSGEGRTNEKLFF.

To note about this clone: The same CDR3 arises from other DNA sequences in this sample as well. The CDR3 DNA reads as TGTGCCAGCAGTCTTAAAGAGACCCAGTACTTC. As protein: CASSLKETQYF. The chain couples TRBV12-3 or TRBV12-4 to TRBJ2-5; D is uncertain. V lost 5 bases and J lost 3, with 4 bases in between. The CDR3 loop spans 11 amino acids.

This clone came up a few times. This sequence joins TRBV6-6 and TRBJ1-1; D unclear. The germline gives CDR1 MNHNY, CDR2 SVGAGI (reference sequence). The CDR3 has 14 amino acids. V was clipped by 2 bases and J by 0 bases, with 7 bases between them. The CDR3 loop is CASSYRGLNTEAFF. The CDR3, as DNA: TGTGCCAGCAGTTACCGTGGGTTGAACACTGAAGCTTTCTTT.

V gene TRBV18 combines with J gene TRBJ2-3; no clear D gene. V lost 3 bases and J lost 6, with 13 bases in between. Germline CDR1 KGHSH, CDR2 LQKENI. The CDR3 totals 14 residues. DNA for the CDR3: TGTGCCAGCTCACCTCTGTCGTCCGGCGATACGCAGTATTTT. As protein: CASSPLSSGDTQYF.

The CDR3 sequence: CASSRPSGPGQGTWEQYF. The CDR3 coding sequence is TGTGCCAGCAGTCGCCCAAGTGGTCCGGGACAGGGGACGTGGGAGCAGTACTTC. The V call is TRBV6-6, the J call TRBJ2-7; TRBD1 matches 10 bases. V shed 5 bases, J shed 7 bases, and the junction held 20 bases outside the gene matches. The CDR3 consists of 18 residues. Germline V gene sequence: CDR1 MNHNY, CDR2 SVGAGI (reference sequence).

This clone was seen only once. The V and J genes are TRBV6-5 and TRBJ1-2; TRBD1 matches at 7 bases. The CDR3 has 16 amino acids. Per the germline V gene, CDR1 is MNHEY and CDR2 is SVGAGI. Trimming at V came to 0 bases and at J to 6 bases, leaving 10 bases not matched to a gene. The CDR3 nucleotides read TGTGCCAGCAGTTACTCGTCACAGGGGACTACCCATGGCTACACCTTC. This codes for CASSYSSQGTTHGYTF.

The J gene is TRBJ2-1, the V gene TRBV5-1; D may be TRBD1 (5 bases). V dropped 0 bases and J dropped 3 bases, with 13 bases sitting between them. This CDR3 spans 16 amino acids. The germline gives CDR1 SGHRS, CDR2 YFSETQ. This CDR3 is CASSLARETLYNEQFF. CDR3 nucleotides: TGCGCCAGCAGCTTGGCCAGGGAAACCCTCTACAATGAGCAGTTCTTC.

The chain links TRBV2 to TRBJ2-4, with 13 nucleotides matching TRBD2. The CDR3 covers 17 residues. Germline assignment: CDR1 SNHLY and CDR2 FYNNEI. With V trimmed by 7 bases and J by 2 bases, 8 bases remained unmatched. Written as DNA, the CDR3 is TGTGCCAGCAACCCAACTAGCGGGGGGGCGTCCAAAAACATTCAGTACTTC. Translating gives CASNPTSGGASKNIQYF. Combining the CDR3 with reference TRBV2 and TRBJ2-4 gives the whole variable domain EPEVTQTPSHQVTQMGQEVILRCVPISNHLYFYWYRQILGQKVEFLVSFYNNEISEKSEIFDDQFSVERPDGSNFTLKIRSTKLEDSAMYFCASNPTSGGASKNIQYFGAGTRLSVL.

Remarks on this clone: Other DNA variants within this sample encode the same CDR3. V and J are TRBV19 and TRBJ1-2; no firm D call. Germline-derived CDR1 and CDR2 are LNHDA and SQIVND (reference sequence). CDR3 length: 13 residues. V was cut by 3 bases and J by 3 bases, with 8 bases left in between. CDR3 region: CASSIRGDYGYTF. Written as DNA, the CDR3 is TGTGCCAGTAGTATCCGGGGTGACTATGGCTACACCTTC.

The rearrangement joins TRBV28 to TRBJ2-7, with D possibly TRBD1 on 5 matching bases. The ends were cut back, 1 base at V and 0 bases at J, with 10 bases in the middle. CDR3 length: 15 residues. Germline V CDR1 and CDR2: MDHEN, SYDVKM. The CDR3 loop is CASSLLTDSSYEQYF. Here the CDR3 DNA reads TGTGCCAGCAGTTTATTGACAGACAGCTCCTACGAGCAGTACTTC.

The chain's CDR3 is CASSPRLAGRFTDTQYF. Here the CDR3 DNA reads TGTGCCAGCAGCCCTCGACTAGCGGGGAGGTTCACAGATACGCAGTATTTT. The chain uses TRBV27 and TRBJ2-3, with TRBD2 matching over 11 bases. This CDR3 is 17 amino acids long. With V trimmed by 6 bases and J by 2 bases, 10 bases remained unmatched. Germline V gene data show CDR1 as MNHEY and CDR2 as SMNVEV (reference sequence).

The J gene is TRBJ2-5, the V gene TRBV13, with a weak D call TRBD2 (6 bases). This CDR3 is built from 14 residues. Trimming removed 5 bases from V and 5 bases from J, with 15 bases in between. Germline V gene sequence: CDR1 PRHDT, CDR2 FYEKMQ (reference sequence). The CDR3 coding sequence is TGTGCCAGCAGCCTGGGACTGCCCAGGGAGACCCAGTACTTC. This sequence encodes CASSLGLPRETQYF.

The DNA of the CDR3 is TGTGCCAGCAGTGAAGTAGGGTTGGGGAGGCAGCCCCAGCATTTT. It translates to CASSEVGLGRQPQHF. The rearrangement joins TRBV2 to TRBJ1-5; D is undetermined. Germline loops: CDR1 SNHLY, CDR2 FYNNEI. The V end was cut by 1 base, the J end by 7 bases, with 14 bases between. The CDR3 sequence is 15 residues long.

The rearrangement joins TRBV19 to TRBJ1-5; TRBD1 is a possible D gene (6 bases). This CDR3 has 13 amino acids. The germline V and J ends were trimmed by 8 bases and 4 bases, with 12 bases remaining between them. CDR1 is LNHDA and CDR2 is SQIVND in the germline V gene (reference sequence). For the CDR3, the DNA is TGTGCCAGTTCCGGGACATTTAATCAGCCCCAGCATTTT. It translates to CASSGTFNQPQHF.

There are a few counts of this clone. This sequence joins TRBV5-6 and TRBJ1-2; D call uncertain. This CDR3 has 13 amino acids. Deletions cut 3 bases from V and 2 bases from J, with 8 bases between. In germline, CDR1 is SGHDT, CDR2 YYEEEE. The CDR3 nucleotides read TGTGCCAGCAGCTCCGGGAGGAACTATGGCTACACCTTC. As protein: CASSSGRNYGYTF.

This clone was found once. The rearrangement uses TRBV6-5 and TRBJ1-1; no clear D gene. The CDR3 length is 14 residues. Trimming removed 0 bases at V and 5 bases at J, with 10 bases between. Per germline, CDR1 MNHEY and CDR2 SVGAGI. CDR3 sequence (DNA): TGTGCCAGCAGTTACTCATTAGTGGGGACTGAAGCTTTCTTT. Encoded protein: CASSYSLVGTEAFF.